Listed below are T cell receptor beta chains from one sample, sequenced in a study of blood T cell repertoires in COVID-19. The table came from immunoSEQ multiplex PCR; TCRdb's copy has only in-frame clones and leaves some out. The sample includes a few hundred thousand clones, around 82% seen only once; the top ten take about 3%. The material sequenced was peripheral blood. The receptor source for this set is a woman aged 18 to 35 with acute or convalescent COVID-19. Each CDR3 is given with its conserved first and last residue. D genes are given only for firm matches. Only some rows state a clone size, as once, few, many or a class for expanded clones.

>TRBJ2-2|NA|TRBV29-1|once|17
CSVVLLRSGVGTGELFF
TGCAGCGTTGTTCTCCTGCGGTCAGGGGTGGGCACCGGGGAGCTGTTTTTT
>TRBJ2-3|TRBD1|TRBV5-1|NA|15
CASSSTGGSTDTQYF
TGCGCCAGCAGCTCCACAGGGGGGAGCACAGATACGCAGTATTTT
>TRBJ1-2|NA|TRBV12-3/TRBV12-4|NA|12
CASSSGGVGYTF
TGTGCCAGCAGTTCTGGGGGGGTAGGCTACACCTTC
>TRBJ2-1|NA|TRBV11-2|NA|11
CASSSSSEQFF
TGTGCCAGCAGCTCCTCCAGTGAGCAGTTCTTC
>TRBJ2-1|NA|TRBV21-1|NA|16
CASSKGVLAGGVLRVF
TGTGCCAGCAGCAAAGGAGTACTAGCGGGAGGGGTCCTAAGGGTCTTC
>TRBJ1-2|NA|TRBV11-2|NA|14
CASSLGGINYGYTF
TGTGCCAGCAGCTTAGGAGGTATTAACTATGGCTACACCTTC
>TRBJ2-1|TRBD2|TRBV10-1|NA|15
CASSDAGVTGNEQFF
TGCGCCAGCAGTGATGCGGGGGTGACGGGGAATGAGCAGTTCTTC
>TRBJ1-4|NA|TRBV6-2/TRBV6-3|NA|17
CASSYVTGGVRNEKLFF
TGTGCCAGCAGTTACGTGACAGGCGGTGTCCGGAATGAAAAACTGTTTTTT
>TRBJ2-1|TRBD2|TRBV5-6|NA|14
CASSRAGGPDEQFF
TGTGCCAGCAGCCGAGCGGGAGGTCCAGATGAGCAGTTCTTC
>TRBJ2-5|NA|TRBV20-1|NA|11
CSARDGETQYF
TGCAGTGCTAGAGACGGGGAGACCCAGTACTTC
>TRBJ1-1|NA|TRBV4-3|NA|14
CASSQRSGVSEAFF
TGCGCCAGCAGCCAAAGGTCAGGGGTTTCTGAAGCTTTCTTT
>TRBJ1-1|NA|TRBV5-1|NA|15
CASSLARGASAEAFF
TGCGCCAGCAGCTTGGCTCGGGGGGCGTCTGCTGAAGCTTTCTTT